This record concerns one T cell receptor beta chain sequence. This record belongs to a study of cytomegalovirus exposure and HLA in healthy donors. The PCR had 60 Vbeta and 13 Jbeta primers. Clones were read by immunoSEQ multiplex PCR, and TCRdb kept only the in-frame ones, dropping some. Seen here are about 97,000 clones, around 72% observed once, and the top ten hold less than 4.5%. This TCR derives from a man aged 35 to 55 in good health and CMV-seronegative. Sequences were obtained from PBMCs.

This chain's CDR3 is CASSWGETGVHEQYF. The CDR3 nucleotides are TGTGCCAGCAGCTGGGGGGAGACCGGGGTACACGAGCAGTACTTC. The chain employs TRBV7-9 and TRBJ2-7; D is possibly TRBD2 (6 bases). V dropped 4 bases and J dropped 5 bases, with 18 bases sitting between them. The CDR3 runs 15 residues. CDR1 and CDR2 (germline): SEHNR, FQNEAQ (reference sequence).